The 30 T cell receptor beta chains below come from one sample, sequenced in a study of cytomegalovirus exposure and HLA in healthy donors. Measured with immunoSEQ multiplex PCR; TCRdb has only the in-frame clones, and not every one. Found here are 150,000 or so clones, approximately 86% of them singletons; the top ten hold 20% to 25%. Sequencing was carried out using PBMCs. Receptors were obtained from a man younger than 35 in good health and CMV-seropositive.

J is TRBJ2-3 and V is TRBV11-3, with TRBD2 identical over 7 bases. The trim removed 1 base at V and 0 bases at J, leaving 4 bases unmatched. The CDR3 has 16 residues. The germline CDR1 and CDR2 sequences are SGHNT and YENEEA. The CDR3 bases are TGTGCCAGCAGCTTAGGCTTGGGGGGGAGCACAGATACGCAGTATTTT. As protein: CASSLGLGGSTDTQYF.

The rearrangement joins TRBV30 to TRBJ2-1; 9 bases agree with TRBD1. The V segment lost 2 bases and the J segment 2 bases; nucleotides outside the gene matches: 4. The germline V gene encodes CDR1 GTSNPN and CDR2 SVGIG (reference sequence). There are 15 residues in the CDR3. The CDR3 sequence: CAWSPGTGTYNEQFF. The CDR3, as DNA: TGTGCCTGGAGTCCCGGGACAGGGACCTACAATGAGCAGTTCTTC.

This chain links TRBV30 with TRBJ2-7; D is undetermined. There are 11 residues in the CDR3. Germline V gene sequence: CDR1 GTSNPN, CDR2 SVGIG (reference sequence). With 2 bases removed from V and 6 bases from J, the gap between germline ends came to 8 bases. The CDR3 reads CAWSLFLEQYF. Here the CDR3 DNA reads TGTGCCTGGAGTTTATTTCTCGAGCAGTACTTC.

The chain carries TRBV7-3 and TRBJ1-1, with a weak D call TRBD1 (6 bases). The germline V gene encodes CDR1 SGHTA and CDR2 FQGTGA. Trimming stripped 5 bases from V and 5 bases from J, with 15 bases between. The CDR3 consists of 14 residues. CDR3 amino acids: CASSPPGVRTEAFF. The CDR3, as DNA: TGTGCCAGCAGCCCACCAGGGGTGAGGACTGAAGCTTTCTTT.

The count of this clone is one. This rearrangement joins TRBV7-2 to TRBJ2-1; tentatively, D is TRBD2 (5 bases). Germline V gene data show CDR1 as SGHTA and CDR2 as FQGNSA. The CDR3 extends over 13 amino acids. V was trimmed by 5 bases and J by 2 bases, leaving 7 bases between them. The CDR3 sequence is CASSHGTYNEQFF. The CDR3 DNA is TGTGCCAGCAGCCACGGGACCTACAATGAGCAGTTCTTC.

The table lists this clone with a few counts. The V call is TRBV6-1, the J call TRBJ2-7; TRBD2 matches at 13 bases. Germline V gene lookup returns CDR1 MNHNS and CDR2 SASEGT. The junction had 8 bases not matched to a gene; V was cut back by 5 bases and J by 7 bases. CDR3 length equals 15 residues. In DNA form, the CDR3 reads TGTGCCAGCAGTCCAGGGACTAGCGGGGTGTTAGAGCAGTACTTC. Its translation is CASSPGTSGVLEQYF.

This chain uses TRBV6-5 with TRBJ1-2; D remains ambiguous. CDR3 length: 13 residues. Germline V gene lookup returns CDR1 MNHEY and CDR2 SVGAGI. V lost 5 bases and J 5 bases, leaving 12 bases between the germline ends. CDR3 DNA sequence: TGTGCCAGCAGTCAGCGGGTCTTATATGGCTACACCTTC. It yields the protein CASSQRVLYGYTF.

This clone was observed a few times. The CDR3: CATSSGPSADYEQYF. CDR3 DNA sequence: TGTGCCACCAGCAGTGGCCCTAGCGCCGATTACGAGCAGTACTTC. This chain uses TRBV15 with TRBJ2-7, with D possibly being TRBD2 (6 bases). The CDR3 is 15 amino acids. Trimming shortened V by 3 bases and J by 4 bases, and 16 bases separated the two germline ends. Germline V lookup: CDR1 LNHNV, CDR2 YYDKDF (reference sequence).

The V gene is TRBV9, the J gene TRBJ2-1, with TRBD2 identical over 9 bases. Per germline, CDR1 SGDLS and CDR2 YYNGEE. V was pared by 5 bases and J by 8 bases, with 8 bases of the junction left unmatched. This CDR3 is 14 amino acids long. The CDR3 nucleotides are TGTGCCAGCAGTCCCGGCGGGGGGGCGGATGAGCAGTTCTTC. Translation gives CASSPGGGADEQFF.

The V gene is TRBV5-4, the J gene TRBJ2-3; TRBD2 might be the D (5 bases). Per germline, CDR1 SGHNT and CDR2 YYREEE (reference sequence). There are 15 residues in the CDR3. With 1 base removed from V and 3 bases from J, the gap between germline ends came to 12 bases. The CDR3 DNA sequence: TGTGCCAGCAGCTTGCCGGGGTCTGGGACAGATACGCAGTATTTT. Protein: CASSLPGSGTDTQYF. Together with reference TRBV5-4 and TRBJ2-3, the CDR3 gives the full variable domain: ETGVTQSPTHLIKTRGQQVTLRCSSQSGHNTVSWYQQALGQGPQFIFQYYREEENGRGNFPPRFSGLQFPNYSSELNVNALELDDSALYLCASSLPGSGTDTQYFGPGTRLTVL.

The J gene is TRBJ2-5, the V gene TRBV28; 9 nucleotides line up with TRBD2. V gave up 6 bases and J gave up 6 bases; unmatched junction bases: 11. The CDR3 contains 15 residues. CDR1 is MDHEN and CDR2 is SYDVKM in the germline V gene. The DNA of the CDR3 is TGTGCCAGCAGCCCCGGCGGGGGGGGCGTCAAGACCCAGTACTTC. Its translation: CASSPGGGGVKTQYF.

The gene calls are TRBV6-5 and TRBJ2-7; 10 positions agree with TRBD2. The V and J ends lost 6 bases and 2 bases, in that order; junction bases with no gene match: 7. The CDR3 consists of 15 residues. CDR1 is MNHEY, CDR2 SVGAGI, per germline. The CDR3 loop reads CASRPGLAETYEQYF. The CDR3 bases are TGTGCCAGCAGACCCGGACTAGCGGAAACCTACGAGCAGTACTTC.

The chain links TRBV5-1 to TRBJ2-5; 9 positions agree with TRBD2. CDR1 SGHRS and CDR2 YFSETQ come from the germline V gene. The CDR3 loop spans 16 amino acids. V dropped 5 bases and J dropped 5; count of bases not matched to a gene: 13. As DNA, the CDR3 is TGCGCCAGCAGTAGCGGAGCAGCGGGGGGTTTTGAGACCCAGTACTTC. It encodes CASSSGAAGGFETQYF.

The chain couples TRBV5-8 to TRBJ2-1; perhaps TRBD2 as D (5 bases). The CDR3 has 13 amino acids. Deletions cut 4 bases from V and 7 bases from J, with 12 bases between. The germline V gene encodes CDR1 SGHTS and CDR2 YDEGEE. CDR3 protein: CASSRRTGNEQFF. The DNA of the CDR3 is TGTGCCAGCAGCCGGCGGACGGGAAATGAGCAGTTCTTC.

The V gene is TRBV7-6, the J gene TRBJ2-1; TRBD2 agrees at 11 bases. Trimming removed 3 bases from V and 8 bases from J; junction bases left unmatched: 15. CDR1 is SGHVS and CDR2 is FNYEAQ in the germline V gene. CDR3 length: 18 residues. DNA for the CDR3: TGTGCCAGCAGCTTTAGGGGGGGTAGCGGGAGGGAGAGGGATGAGCAGTTCTTC. It codes for CASSFRGGSGRERDEQFF. Supplemented by reference TRBV7-6 and TRBJ2-1, the full variable domain reads GAGVSQSPRYKVTKRGQDVALRCDPISGHVSLYWYRQALGQGPEFLTYFNYEAQQDKSGLPNDRFSAERPEGSISTLTIQRTEQRDSAMYRCASSFRGGSGRERDEQFFGPGTRLTVL.

The gene calls are TRBV7-8 and TRBJ2-7, with 10 bases fitting TRBD2. Germline-derived CDR1 and CDR2 are SGHVS and FQNEAQ. CDR3 length equals 19 residues. Trimming at V came to 4 bases and at J to 1 base, leaving 16 bases not matched to a gene. Written as DNA, the CDR3 is TGTGCCAGCAGCTCCTTTCATAGCGGGAGGCGCCGGGGGTCCTACGAGCAGTACTTC. This gives the protein CASSSFHSGRRRGSYEQYF.

This rearrangement joins TRBV30 to TRBJ2-1; a weak D match, TRBD1 (6 bases). This CDR3 region has 12 residues. The germline gives CDR1 GTSNPN, CDR2 SVGIG (reference sequence). V was cut by 8 bases and J by 5 bases, with 13 bases left in between. The CDR3 reads CALEQGNNEQFF. The CDR3 DNA reads TGTGCCCTGGAACAGGGCAACAATGAGCAGTTCTTC. Full variable domain (remainder filled in from reference TRBV30 and TRBJ2-1): SQTIHQWPATLVQPVGSPLSLECTVEGTSNPNLYWYRQAAGRGLQLLFYSVGIGQISSEVPQNLSASRPQDRQFILSSKKLLLSDSGFYLCALEQGNNEQFFGPGTRLTVL.

The V gene is TRBV4-3, the J gene TRBJ2-7; 10 positions agree with TRBD2. V gave up 2 bases and J gave up 3 bases; unmatched junction bases: 7. Germline V gene sequence: CDR1 LGHNA, CDR2 YSLEER. The CDR3 is 16 residues long. In DNA form, the CDR3 reads TGCGCCAGCAGCCAACTAACTAGCGGGAATCGCTACGAGCAGTACTTC. Its translation is CASSQLTSGNRYEQYF.

The chain is built from TRBV28 and TRBJ1-5; D is perhaps TRBD1 (5 bases). Germline V lookup: CDR1 MDHEN, CDR2 SYDVKM. Deletions cut 2 bases from V and 1 base from J, with 15 bases between. The CDR3 covers 17 residues. CDR3 nucleotides: TGTGCCAGCAGTTTAATCGGGCAGGGCTGGAGCAATCAGCCCCAGCATTTT. Translation: CASSLIGQGWSNQPQHF.

This clone was seen only a few times. The J gene is TRBJ2-7, the V gene TRBV4-3; the match to TRBD1 covers 7 bases. The CDR3 has 14 amino acids. J lost 2 bases, V lost 1 base, and 2 bases had no gene match. Germline V gives CDR1 LGHNA, CDR2 YSLEER. The CDR3 region is CASSQGTGTYEQYF. For the CDR3, the DNA is TGCGCCAGCAGCCAAGGGACAGGCACCTACGAGCAGTACTTC.

J is TRBJ1-1 and V is TRBV27, with a weak D call TRBD1 (6 bases). The CDR3 runs to 14 residues. CDR1 and CDR2 from the germline V gene are MNHEY and SMNVEV (reference sequence). V was clipped by 6 bases and J by 0 bases, with 11 bases between them. The CDR3 loop is CASRKDSLNTEAFF. CDR3 DNA: TGTGCCAGCAGAAAGGACAGTTTGAACACTGAAGCTTTCTTT.

This sequence joins TRBV9 and TRBJ2-2, with 7 bases identical to TRBD1. Germline V gene lookup returns CDR1 SGDLS and CDR2 YYNGEE. J was trimmed by 0 bases and V by 7 bases; bases with no gene match: 6. The CDR3 contains 15 residues. The CDR3 coding sequence is TGTGCCAGCTCCAGACAGGGTTCGAACACCGGGGAGCTGTTTTTT. Its translation: CASSRQGSNTGELFF.

This chain links TRBV30 with TRBJ2-5; a weak D match, TRBD1 (6 bases). Trimming shortened V by 0 bases and J by 5 bases, and 19 bases separated the two germline ends. Germline V gives CDR1 GTSNPN, CDR2 SVGIG (reference sequence). The CDR3 is 16 residues long. CDR3 sequence: CAWSVSVAPGVETQYF. The CDR3 DNA follows: TGTGCCTGGAGTGTATCCGTAGCGCCAGGGGTGGAGACCCAGTACTTC.

This chain connects TRBV6-6 to TRBJ2-7; TRBD1 aligns across 12 bases. This CDR3 is built from 14 residues. Germline V gene sequence: CDR1 MNHNY, CDR2 SVGAGI (reference sequence). J was trimmed by 5 bases and V by 6 bases; bases with no gene match: 5. CDR3 bases: TGTGCCAGCAGCTCGGGACAGGGGGCACACGAGCAGTACTTC. Translating it yields CASSSGQGAHEQYF.

The chain combines TRBV11-2 with TRBJ1-2; D not certain. Germline lookup yields CDR1 SGHAT and CDR2 FQNNGV. CDR3 length: 16 amino acids. The V end lost 5 bases, the J end lost 4 bases, and 20 bases lay between the germline ends. Here the CDR3 DNA reads TGTGCCAGCAGCACCCCCGAGACGAGGCCCGTCTATGGCTACACCTTC. This gives the protein CASSTPETRPVYGYTF. Complete variable domain (other parts from reference TRBV11-2 and TRBJ1-2): EAGVAQSPRYKIIEKRQSVAFWCNPISGHATLYWYQQILGQGPKLLIQFQNNGVVDDSQLPKDRFSAERLKGVDSTLKIQPAKLEDSAVYLCASSTPETRPVYGYTFGSGTRLTVV.

The V and J genes are TRBV6-5 and TRBJ1-3; D possibly corresponds to TRBD1 (5 bases). V gave up 9 bases and J gave up 0 bases, with 12 bases separating them. Germline loops: CDR1 MNHEY, CDR2 SVGAGI. CDR3 length: 14 amino acids. The CDR3 protein is CASGAVGSGNTIYF. The CDR3 DNA reads TGTGCCAGTGGGGCGGTGGGCTCTGGAAACACCATATATTTT.

This chain joins TRBV5-4 and TRBJ1-6; D is ambiguous. The CDR3 consists of 16 residues. Trimming removed 0 bases from V and 8 bases from J, with 15 bases in between. Germline loops: CDR1 SGHNT, CDR2 YYREEE (reference sequence). The CDR3 DNA is TGTGCCAGCAGCTTGGGGGGTGGGTCGGGGTATTCACCCCTCCACTTT. Its translation is CASSLGGGSGYSPLHF.

This sequence joins TRBV29-1 and TRBJ2-1, with 14 bases identical to TRBD2. With V trimmed by 6 bases and J by 10 bases, 5 bases remained unmatched. The germline CDR1 and CDR2 sequences are SQVTM and ANQGSEA. The CDR3 runs to 13 residues. CDR3 amino acids: CSVGLAGGGEQFF. The CDR3 DNA reads TGCAGCGTCGGACTAGCGGGGGGAGGGGAGCAGTTCTTC.

This clone occurred once. The chain carries TRBV7-2 and TRBJ2-2; 11 bases line up with TRBD2. There are 16 residues in the CDR3. The ends lost 6 bases at V and 0 bases at J; junction bases unmatched: 3. CDR1 is SGHTA, CDR2 FQGNSA, per germline. CDR3 in amino acids: CASRTSGTTNTGELFF. The CDR3 DNA sequence: TGTGCCAGCAGGACTAGCGGGACCACGAACACCGGGGAGCTGTTTTTT.

The sample holds a few counts of this clone. The gene calls are TRBV10-3 and TRBJ1-6; D is unresolved. This CDR3 comprises 14 residues. Germline V gene sequence: CDR1 ENHRY, CDR2 SYGVKD. V was shortened by 11 bases and J by 8 bases, with 19 bases between the two germline ends. This CDR3 reads CAPPGGRKDSPLHF. The CDR3 DNA reads as TGTGCCCCGCCAGGCGGGCGGAAAGATTCACCCCTCCACTTT.